The rows below give T cell receptor beta chains drawn from one sample of a study of persistence of HIV-infected CD4 T cells. The table came from immunoSEQ multiplex PCR; TCRdb's copy has only in-frame clones and leaves some out. The data show roughly 32,000 clones, 80% to 90% seen once. These receptors' targets are unknown. The sequencing here drew on CD4+ T cells sorted from PBMCs after approximately 19-hour stimulation, taken from a patient who received antiretroviral therapy. The receptor source for this set is an adult man with HIV who was CMV-seropositive. Each CDR3 is given without its conserved first and last residue.

v_call	j_call	cdr3_aa
TRBV30	TRBJ1-4	AWSTVRSKLF
TRBV27	TRBJ2-3	ASSFGRHTQY
TRBV3-1/TRBV3-2	TRBJ2-3	ASSLQQFTDTQY
TRBV14	TRBJ2-7	ASSQDLSPGYAYEQY
TRBV3-1/TRBV3-2	TRBJ1-5	ASSLGTGGGNQPQH
TRBV7-8	TRBJ1-5	ASSLVGGALTSQPQH
TRBV18	TRBJ2-1	ASLTSRTGHNEQF
TRBV24-1	TRBJ2-3	ATGQGLLDTQY
TRBV18	TRBJ1-1	ASSHKQAKDTEAF
TRBV7-9	TRBJ2-7	ASSLPPGTSSYEQY
TRBV7-2	TRBJ2-3	ASSKGGLATDTQY
TRBV4-1	TRBJ1-6	ASSHGTGFYNSPLH
TRBV5-1	TRBJ1-1	ASSGRGFGTEAF
TRBV7-7	TRBJ2-5	ASSLLGTGGVETQY
TRBV6-5	TRBJ2-1	ASQPGRGAYNEQF
TRBV14	TRBJ2-3	ASSTQFDTQY
TRBV5-1	TRBJ1-2	ASSSADRGGGYT
TRBV28	TRBJ2-7	ASRSWSYEQY
TRBV6-1	TRBJ1-2	ASSEARGADYGYT
TRBV5-1	TRBJ1-2	ASTLLQGANYGYT
TRBV7-3	TRBJ2-3	ASSPLGGSTDTQY
TRBV28	TRBJ1-5	ASSLFGGANQPQH
TRBV6-5	TRBJ1-2	ASSYSSGGYT
TRBV6-2/TRBV6-3	TRBJ2-3	ASSYGAAAGLADTQY
TRBV2	TRBJ1-1	ASGKGTANTEAF
TRBV7-6	TRBJ2-2	ASSLGQGVAGELF
TRBV27	TRBJ2-7	ASSLAASGAPGEQY
TRBV29-1	TRBJ1-5	SVARRGYSNQPQH
TRBV29-1	TRBJ1-5	SVRDTGFNQPQH
TRBV5-1	TRBJ2-5	ASSLYGDQETQY
TRBV19	TRBJ1-3	ASSMGMLASGNTIY
TRBV7-9	TRBJ2-6	ASSLQSSGANVLT
TRBV29-1	TRBJ1-1	SGGQGIWNTEAF
TRBV20-1	TRBJ2-5	SASSSGGFGETQY
TRBV7-9	TRBJ2-7	ASSRPSVPYEQY
TRBV4-3	TRBJ2-2	ASSQGRTGINTGELF
TRBV19	TRBJ2-4	ASKDQY
TRBV5-4	TRBJ2-7	ASSPAKVRKSYEQY
TRBV5-6	TRBJ2-7	ASSFQSNYEQY
TRBV5-5	TRBJ2-7	ASSSGLADLTYEQY
TRBV4-2	TRBJ2-5	ASSQEFGGETQY
TRBV4-3	TRBJ1-4	ASSRGGTGFQGEKLF
TRBV30	TRBJ1-6	AWSPGTAYNSPLH
TRBV3-1/TRBV3-2	TRBJ1-5	ASSRGQIVNSNQPQH
TRBV7-2	TRBJ1-3	ASSPGVFSGNTIY
TRBV7-9	TRBJ2-3	ASRPRGQGWWY
TRBV18	TRBJ1-1	ASSTQGQGTTEAF
TRBV19	TRBJ2-6	ASSQRGSGANVLT
TRBV3-1/TRBV3-2	TRBJ2-6	ASSHWGSGANVLT